Listed below are T cell receptor beta chains from one sample, sequenced in a study of blood T cell repertoires in COVID-19. Sequenced by immunoSEQ multiplex PCR; TCRdb stores in-frame clones only, minus some. The sample has around 110,000 clones, 84% seen once; the top ten hold 3.5% to 4%. Sequencing was performed on PBMCs or T cells enriched from blood (not recorded which). All receptors derive from a woman in her twenties or thirties who had recovered from COVID-19. CDR3s leave out the opening cysteine and the closing phenylalanine or tryptophan. The order of the fields is CDR3 protein, J gene, V gene.

CDR3 protein: ASSLGSGRPDTQY
J gene: TRBJ2-3
V gene: TRBV5-4

CDR3 protein: ASSLASSGEQY
J gene: TRBJ2-7
V gene: TRBV11-2

CDR3 protein: ASSPRTSGSRSRQF
J gene: TRBJ2-1
V gene: TRBV28

CDR3 protein: ASSEAGGGSSTDTQY
J gene: TRBJ2-3
V gene: TRBV6-1

CDR3 protein: ASSPPGLGETQY
J gene: TRBJ2-5
V gene: TRBV7-8

CDR3 protein: AIRGAGDGYT
J gene: TRBJ1-2
V gene: TRBV10-3

CDR3 protein: ASSTGTSSYEQY
J gene: TRBJ2-7
V gene: TRBV6-2/TRBV6-3

CDR3 protein: ASSQDVYNEQF
J gene: TRBJ2-1
V gene: TRBV4-2

CDR3 protein: ASSFPGGTGTDYGYT
J gene: TRBJ1-2
V gene: TRBV6-2/TRBV6-3

CDR3 protein: ASSPGQVGEQY
J gene: TRBJ2-7
V gene: TRBV5-4

CDR3 protein: ASSFEGTGYGYT
J gene: TRBJ1-2
V gene: TRBV5-1

CDR3 protein: ASSFQASEAF
J gene: TRBJ1-1
V gene: TRBV12-3/TRBV12-4

CDR3 protein: AWSVRVDTGELF
J gene: TRBJ2-2
V gene: TRBV30

CDR3 protein: ARGSGRAGAKNIQY
J gene: TRBJ2-4
V gene: TRBV5-3

CDR3 protein: ASSPRDRVYNEQF
J gene: TRBJ2-1
V gene: TRBV7-9

CDR3 protein: ASRSGRALDTGELF
J gene: TRBJ2-2
V gene: TRBV19

CDR3 protein: ASSHFPDRGYQPQH
J gene: TRBJ1-5
V gene: TRBV4-2

CDR3 protein: ASSLGTGAAYEQY
J gene: TRBJ2-7
V gene: TRBV7-2

CDR3 protein: ASSQASGTGGSPLH
J gene: TRBJ1-6
V gene: TRBV4-3

CDR3 protein: ASSFSGRSSTGELF
J gene: TRBJ2-2
V gene: TRBV27

CDR3 protein: ASSLGLAGVIDTQY
J gene: TRBJ2-3
V gene: TRBV7-9

CDR3 protein: ASSSAAGGSYEQY
J gene: TRBJ2-7
V gene: TRBV28

CDR3 protein: ASSVRREGNTGELF
J gene: TRBJ2-2
V gene: TRBV9

CDR3 protein: ATSRELGGTTGGQY
J gene: TRBJ2-7
V gene: TRBV15

CDR3 protein: ASSQEGRGSSYNSPLH
J gene: TRBJ1-6
V gene: TRBV4-1

CDR3 protein: ASSLRQAENTEAF
J gene: TRBJ1-1
V gene: TRBV18

CDR3 protein: ASSFGLATTYEQY
J gene: TRBJ2-7
V gene: TRBV27

CDR3 protein: ASSHKGAGRYGYT
J gene: TRBJ1-2
V gene: TRBV5-4

CDR3 protein: ASSQGLRNTEAF
J gene: TRBJ1-1
V gene: TRBV28

CDR3 protein: ASSFHEQY
J gene: TRBJ2-7
V gene: TRBV28

CDR3 protein: AWDETGASGANVLT
J gene: TRBJ2-6
V gene: TRBV30

CDR3 protein: ASSQEPASGRYEQY
J gene: TRBJ2-7
V gene: TRBV4-1

CDR3 protein: ASSNRDRVVHEQY
J gene: TRBJ2-7
V gene: TRBV6-2/TRBV6-3

CDR3 protein: ASSHSPGQGQNQPQH
J gene: TRBJ1-5
V gene: TRBV4-1

CDR3 protein: ASSPLQGAIYEQY
J gene: TRBJ2-7
V gene: TRBV18

CDR3 protein: ASREWDKAQY
J gene: TRBJ2-3
V gene: TRBV2

CDR3 protein: ATSSGTDSNQPQH
J gene: TRBJ1-5
V gene: TRBV15

CDR3 protein: ASSLLGGNQPQH
J gene: TRBJ1-5
V gene: TRBV27

CDR3 protein: ASSIGGGGYT
J gene: TRBJ1-2
V gene: TRBV19

CDR3 protein: ASSWEGTDTQY
J gene: TRBJ2-3
V gene: TRBV5-1

CDR3 protein: ASSRQNRVNTDTQY
J gene: TRBJ2-3
V gene: TRBV14

CDR3 protein: ADSQGGTEAF
J gene: TRBJ1-1
V gene: TRBV12-3/TRBV12-4

CDR3 protein: AISERGQWGMGANVLT
J gene: TRBJ2-6
V gene: TRBV10-3

CDR3 protein: ASSTGGGYGANVLT
J gene: TRBJ2-6
V gene: TRBV2

CDR3 protein: ASSNGVAGGQETQY
J gene: TRBJ2-5
V gene: TRBV28

CDR3 protein: ASSGWTGRETQY
J gene: TRBJ2-5
V gene: TRBV18

CDR3 protein: ASSLRRDSGNTIY
J gene: TRBJ1-3
V gene: TRBV7-8

CDR3 protein: ASRTTGTGGFTDTQY
J gene: TRBJ2-3
V gene: TRBV6-7

CDR3 protein: ASSLDWANQPQH
J gene: TRBJ1-5
V gene: TRBV5-1